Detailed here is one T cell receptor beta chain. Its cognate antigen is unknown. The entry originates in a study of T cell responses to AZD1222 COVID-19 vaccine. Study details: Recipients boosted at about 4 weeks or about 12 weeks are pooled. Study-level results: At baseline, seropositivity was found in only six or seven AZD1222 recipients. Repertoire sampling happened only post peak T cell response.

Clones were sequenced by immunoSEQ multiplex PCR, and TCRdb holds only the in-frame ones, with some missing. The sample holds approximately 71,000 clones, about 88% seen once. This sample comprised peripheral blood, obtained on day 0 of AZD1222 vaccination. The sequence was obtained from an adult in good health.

CDR3: CASSQSYGYTF. The CDR3, as DNA: TGTGCCAGCAGCCAATCCTATGGCTACACCTTC. V usage is TRBV28 and J usage is TRBJ1-2; D not resolved. Looked up from germline, CDR1 is MDHEN and CDR2 is SYDVKM. V was cut by 6 bases and J by 4 bases, with 6 bases left in between. The CDR3 sequence is 11 residues long.